A single sample gave rise to the 28 T cell receptor beta chains below, sequenced in a study of PD-1 blockade in mismatch repair-deficient tumors. Clones were sequenced by immunoSEQ multiplex PCR, and TCRdb holds only the in-frame ones, with some missing. Of 90,000 to 130,000 clones in the sample, over 60% are singletons; the top ten hold roughly 4.5%. The input for sequencing was peripheral blood, taken about 60 weeks after starting pembrolizumab. The receptors shown here come from an adult with mismatch repair-deficient cancer.

This clone showed up just a few times. CDR3 in DNA: TGCAGCGTCCAGGGCGACTACACTGAAGCTTTCTTT. As protein: CSVQGDYTEAFF. The chain recombines TRBV29-1 with TRBJ1-1; tentative D call: TRBD1 (5 bases). This CDR3 spans 12 amino acids. Germline CDR1 SQVTM, CDR2 ANQGSEA. V was trimmed by 6 bases and J by 3 bases, leaving 11 bases between them.

V gene TRBV5-6 combines with J gene TRBJ2-7; no clear D. Germline V gene sequence: CDR1 SGHDT, CDR2 YYEEEE. Trimming removed 2 bases from V and 2 bases from J, with 5 bases in between. The CDR3 runs 12 residues. CDR3 nucleotide sequence: TGTGCCAGCAGCTTCAGACCCTACGAGCAGTACTTC. As protein: CASSFRPYEQYF.

V gene TRBV18 combines with J gene TRBJ1-1; tentatively, D is TRBD1 (5 bases). Germline CDR1 and CDR2: KGHSH and LQKENI. Between the trimmed V and J ends, which lost 1 base and 0 bases, there was a span of 6 bases. The CDR3 totals 14 residues. The CDR3, as DNA: TGTGCCAGCTCACCACGGGGGATGAACACTGAAGCTTTCTTT. Protein: CASSPRGMNTEAFF. The full variable domain, rest sourced from reference TRBV18 and TRBJ1-1, is NAGVMQNPRHLVRRRGQEARLRCSPMKGHSHVYWYRQLPEEGLKFMVYLQKENIIDESGMPKERFSAEFPKEGPSILRIQQVVRGDSAAYFCASSPRGMNTEAFFGQGTRLTVV.

This chain uses TRBV27 with TRBJ1-5, with D hard to call. This CDR3 comprises 14 residues. In germline, CDR1 is MNHEY, CDR2 SMNVEV (reference sequence). V was trimmed by 3 bases and J by 0 bases, leaving 6 bases between them. CDR3 in amino acids: CASSFRRSNQPQHF. The CDR3 bases are TGTGCCAGCAGTTTTAGACGTAGCAATCAGCCCCAGCATTTT.

Here the CDR3 DNA reads TGCGCCAGCACCCCGGGGAGCTCTGGAAACACCATATATTTT. The encoded protein is CASTPGSSGNTIYF. J is TRBJ1-3 and V is TRBV5-1; D is unclear. Germline V gene data show CDR1 as SGHRS and CDR2 as YFSETQ. This CDR3 spans 14 amino acids. Trimming pared 6 bases from V and 0 bases from J, leaving 10 bases between.

This clone was seen a single time. V gene TRBV9 combines with J gene TRBJ2-7; weak D call: TRBD1 (5 bases). The germline V gene has CDR1 SGDLS and CDR2 YYNGEE. V was clipped by 0 bases and J by 5 bases, with 15 bases between them. The CDR3 covers 15 residues. In DNA, the CDR3 is TGTGCCAGCAGCGTAGGGGGCGGTGCTCGGGACGAGCAGTACTTC. Protein: CASSVGGGARDEQYF.

The chain links TRBV27 to TRBJ2-4, with D maybe TRBD2 (6 bases). Trimming took 6 bases from V and 6 from J, leaving 21 bases between them. This CDR3 region has 16 residues. Germline-derived CDR1 and CDR2 are MNHEY and SMNVEV (reference sequence). The CDR3 loop is CASSRSLARGGNIQYF. CDR3 nucleotides: TGTGCCAGCAGCCGCTCTCTAGCGAGAGGCGGAAACATTCAGTACTTC.

CDR3 in DNA: TGTGCCAGCAGGAAAAGGACAGCTTCAAATGAAAAACTGTTTTTT. It specifies CASRKRTASNEKLFF. V gene TRBV2 combines with J gene TRBJ1-4; tentatively, D is TRBD1 (6 bases). The CDR3 spans 15 residues. With 6 bases removed from V and 5 bases from J, the gap between germline ends came to 16 bases. Germline CDR1 and CDR2: SNHLY and FYNNEI.

V and J are TRBV7-9 and TRBJ2-7; tentatively, D is TRBD2 (6 bases). The germline V and J ends were trimmed by 2 bases and 5 bases, with 28 bases remaining between them. The length of the CDR3 is 19 residues. Looked up from germline, CDR1 is SEHNR and CDR2 is FQNEAQ (reference sequence). DNA for the CDR3: TGTGCCAGCAGCTTACTCCCCATACGGGAGTTCTTACTTTTCCACGAGCAGTACTTC. Residues: CASSLLPIREFLLFHEQYF. The complete variable domain, with remaining parts taken from reference TRBV7-9 and TRBJ2-7, reads DTGVSQNPRHKITKRGQNVTFRCDPISEHNRLYWYRQTLGQGPEFLTYFQNEAQLEKSRLLSDRFSAERPKGSFSTLEIQRTEQGDSAMYLCASSLLPIREFLLFHEQYFGPGTRLTVT.

V is TRBV19 and J is TRBJ1-5, with D maybe TRBD1 (5 bases). V dropped 4 bases and J dropped 0 bases, with 16 bases sitting between them. CDR3 size: 17 residues. Germline loops: CDR1 LNHDA, CDR2 SQIVND (reference sequence). CDR3 DNA sequence: TGTGCCAGTAGTAACCGGGACGTAGGTATTAGCAATCAGCCCCAGCATTTT. Translation: CASSNRDVGISNQPQHF.

The chain employs TRBV4-2 and TRBJ2-1; 7 nucleotides line up with TRBD1. The CDR3 covers 14 residues. Germline-derived CDR1 and CDR2 are LGHNA and YNFKEQ. J gave up 5 bases and V 5 bases, and 6 bases lay outside the gene matches. CDR3 sequence reads: CASSSDRINNEQFF. CDR3 coding DNA: TGTGCCAGCAGCTCGGACAGGATAAACAATGAGCAGTTCTTC.

V usage is TRBV9 and J usage is TRBJ2-1, with TRBD2 matching 11 bases. The CDR3 sequence is 16 residues long. V was pared by 3 bases and J by 3 bases, with 5 bases of the junction left unmatched. Per germline, CDR1 SGDLS and CDR2 YYNGEE. As DNA, the CDR3 is TGTGCCAGCAGCGCGACTAGCGGGATTCACTACAATGAGCAGTTCTTC. Amino acids: CASSATSGIHYNEQFF.

The rearrangement joins TRBV30 to TRBJ1-2; D remains ambiguous. Germline CDR1 reads GTSNPN; CDR2 reads SVGIG (reference sequence). V lost 4 bases and J lost 4, with 16 bases in between. The CDR3 consists of 14 residues. The CDR3 bases are TGTGCCTGGATAAGGCAGACCGGCGGCTATGGCTACACCTTC. Amino acid sequence: CAWIRQTGGYGYTF. Drawing the rest from reference TRBV30 and TRBJ1-2, the complete variable domain is SQTIHQWPATLVQPVGSPLSLECTVEGTSNPNLYWYRQAAGRGLQLLFYSVGIGQISSEVPQNLSASRPQDRQFILSSKKLLLSDSGFYLCAWIRQTGGYGYTFGSGTRLTVV.

The V and J genes are TRBV27 and TRBJ2-1; 7 nucleotides line up with TRBD2. The V and J ends lost 5 bases and 5 bases, in that order; junction bases with no gene match: 3. The V gene's germline CDR1 is MNHEY and CDR2 SMNVEV (reference sequence). The CDR3 totals 13 residues. The CDR3 bases are TGTGCCAGCAGTAGCGGGAACAACAATGAGCAGTTCTTC. Translating gives CASSSGNNNEQFF.

This rearrangement joins TRBV5-4 to TRBJ1-2; 8 positions match TRBD1. Germline lookup yields CDR1 SGHNT and CDR2 YYREEE (reference sequence). V lost 7 bases to trimming and J lost 8 bases; unmatched junction nucleotides: 22. The length of the CDR3 is 17 residues. Written as DNA, the CDR3 is TGTGCCAGCGCCCCACCCACCGGACAGGGAAGTTTCCAGGGCTACACCTTC. This translates into CASAPPTGQGSFQGYTF.

The genes are TRBV6-5 and TRBJ1-2; D gene uncertain. The germline V and J ends were trimmed by 0 bases and 6 bases, with 8 bases remaining between them. Per germline, CDR1 MNHEY and CDR2 SVGAGI. The CDR3 covers 13 residues. The CDR3 coding sequence is TGTGCCAGCAGTTACTCTTCCAGAAATGGCTACACCTTC. Protein sequence: CASSYSSRNGYTF.

The V gene is TRBV5-4, the J gene TRBJ2-3, with TRBD2 as a possible D gene (5 bases). The CDR3 is 14 amino acids. V dropped 2 bases and J dropped 7 bases, with 14 bases sitting between them. Looked up from germline, CDR1 is SGHNT and CDR2 is YYREEE (reference sequence). CDR3 sequence reads: CASSFKSRGNTQYF. Written as DNA, the CDR3 is TGTGCCAGCAGCTTCAAAAGCCGGGGAAATACGCAGTATTTT.

This chain uses TRBV7-9 with TRBJ2-1, with 10 positions matching TRBD1. This CDR3 region has 19 residues. Germline V gives CDR1 SEHNR, CDR2 FQNEAQ (reference sequence). Germline trimming cut 1 base from V and 9 bases from J; bases unmatched to any gene: 18. The CDR3 is CASSLVILDRGLTPPEQFF. CDR3 bases: TGTGCCAGCAGCTTAGTAATTTTAGACAGGGGGCTTACTCCCCCTGAGCAGTTCTTC.

This chain's CDR3 is CASSVYGGTSGRQHPSTDTQYF. The CDR3 nucleotides read TGTGCCAGCTCGGTATATGGAGGGACTAGCGGGAGGCAACACCCTAGCACAGATACGCAGTATTTT. The chain is built from TRBV18 and TRBJ2-3, with 15 bases fitting TRBD2. CDR3 length equals 22 residues. V gave up 6 bases and J gave up 0 bases; unmatched junction bases: 19. Germline CDR1 KGHSH, CDR2 LQKENI.

V usage is TRBV28 and J usage is TRBJ1-3, with 10 bases matching TRBD1. CDR1 is MDHEN and CDR2 is SYDVKM in the germline V gene. The CDR3 has 16 residues. The J segment lost 9 bases and the V segment lost 0 bases, leaving 8 bases of the junction unmatched. CDR3 in amino acids: CASSLWGQGISGTIYF. The CDR3 DNA follows: TGTGCCAGCAGTTTATGGGGACAGGGGATTAGTGGCACCATATATTTT. Drawing the rest from reference TRBV28 and TRBJ1-3, the complete variable domain is DVKVTQSSRYLVKRTGEKVFLECVQDMDHENMFWYRQDPGLGLRLIYFSYDVKMKEKGDIPEGYSVSREKKERFSLILESASTNQTSMYLCASSLWGQGISGTIYFGEGSWLTVV.

This clone was observed once. This chain links TRBV10-3 with TRBJ1-1; D gene ambiguous. Between the trimmed V and J ends, which lost 10 bases and 1 base, there was a span of 10 bases. This CDR3 has 12 residues. Germline V gene sequence: CDR1 ENHRY, CDR2 SYGVKD. CDR3 loop: CASLSENTEAFF. CDR3 coding DNA: TGTGCCAGCCTATCGGAGAACACTGAAGCTTTCTTT.

The chain has TRBV7-9 and TRBJ1-1; D call uncertain. The germline gives CDR1 SEHNR, CDR2 FQNEAQ (reference sequence). The CDR3 is 13 amino acids. Deletions cut 3 bases from V and 1 base from J, with 6 bases between. The CDR3 nucleotides are TGTGCCAGCAGCTTGCGGTGGAACACTGAAGCTTTCTTT. This sequence encodes CASSLRWNTEAFF.

In this sample, this clone turned up once. This chain joins TRBV13 and TRBJ2-7, with TRBD1 as a possible D gene (6 bases). The CDR3 extends over 14 amino acids. Trimming took off 2 bases at V and 0 bases at J, with 8 bases between the two ends. Germline CDR1 is PRHDT and CDR2 is FYEKMQ (reference sequence). The CDR3 reads CASSLSDSSYEQYF. As DNA, the CDR3 is TGTGCCAGCAGCTTATCGGACAGCTCCTACGAGCAGTACTTC.

The CDR3 here is CASSRGLAGVKETQYF. CDR3 DNA sequence: TGTGCCAGCAGCCGAGGACTAGCGGGAGTAAAAGAGACCCAGTACTTC. The chain joins TRBV28 to TRBJ2-5, with 13 nucleotides matching TRBD2. Germline values: CDR1 MDHEN, CDR2 SYDVKM. Trimming at V came to 6 bases and at J to 3 bases, leaving 7 bases not matched to a gene. CDR3 length: 16 residues.

This clone occurred once. The chain has TRBV5-5 and TRBJ2-7, with D perhaps TRBD1 (6 bases). The length of the CDR3 is 17 residues. CDR1 is SGHKS, CDR2 YYEKEE, per germline (reference sequence). The V end was cut by 0 bases, the J end by 1 base, with 17 bases between. This chain's CDR3 is CASSLGGTGPKSYEQYF. DNA of the CDR3: TGTGCCAGCAGCTTGGGGGGCACAGGGCCTAAATCCTACGAGCAGTACTTC.

The chain links TRBV27 to TRBJ2-7, with no clear D. The V end was cut by 5 bases, the J end by 3 bases, with 11 bases between. The CDR3 runs 13 residues. The germline V gene has CDR1 MNHEY and CDR2 SMNVEV (reference sequence). The CDR3, as DNA: TGTGCCAGCAGTCCCTCCTACATCTACGAGCAGTACTTC. Residues: CASSPSYIYEQYF.

This clone was observed once. The chain has TRBV5-1 and TRBJ1-2, with D possibly matching TRBD1 (5 bases). Germline CDR1 reads SGHRS; CDR2 reads YFSETQ. The germline V and J ends were trimmed by 4 bases and 5 bases, with 15 bases remaining between them. The CDR3 extends over 14 amino acids. CDR3 region: CASSAGRESYGYTF. The CDR3 coding sequence is TGCGCCAGCAGCGCGGGACGGGAGAGTTATGGCTACACCTTC.

This chain links TRBV9 with TRBJ2-3; 11 nucleotides align to TRBD2. Trimming at V came to 2 bases and at J to 2 bases, leaving 1 base not matched to a gene. This CDR3 spans 15 amino acids. The germline CDR1 and CDR2 sequences are SGDLS and YYNGEE. The CDR3 DNA reads as TGTGCCAGCAGCGTTAGCGGGAGGGACACAGATACGCAGTATTTT. The encoded protein is CASSVSGRDTDTQYF. Based on the CDR3 plus reference TRBV9 and TRBJ2-3, the full variable domain is DSGVTQTPKHLITATGQRVTLRCSPRSGDLSVYWYQQSLDQGLQFLIQYYNGEERAKGNILERFSAQQFPDLHSELNLSSLELGDSALYFCASSVSGRDTDTQYFGPGTRLTVL.